What follows are 31 T cell receptor beta chains derived from one specimen sequenced in a study of human T cells and chemical hapten exposure. TCRdb recomputed calls from the RACE reads with MiXCR, one row per CDR3 protein. The sample has about 50,000 distinct CDR3 sequences, just under 10% seen once; the top ten hold around 1.6%. The time point: patch test 2, 6 weeks after DPC sensitization. Treatment indicated: therapeutic diphenylcyclopropenone sensitization with weekly scalp DPC. This specimen consisted of whole blood, obtained in connection with sensitization to the hapten diphenylcyclopropenone (DPC). These receptors came from a woman between 50 and 59 years old with alopecia areata. Some clones in this sample may be carry-over from other donors' samples.

This clonotype was seen a few times. The V call is TRBV5-8, the J call TRBJ1-1, with a weak D call TRBD1 (5 bases). CDR1 SGHTS and CDR2 YDEGEE come from the germline V gene. V was pared by 4 bases and J by 1 base, with 8 bases between. The CDR3 runs to 13 residues. CDR3 DNA: TGTGCCAGCAGCAAGGGACCGAACACTGAAGCTTTCTTT. This codes for CASSKGPNTEAFF.

V usage is TRBV20-1 and J usage is TRBJ2-3; TRBD2 matches 10 bases. The CDR3 totals 16 residues. Trimming took 0 bases from V and 5 from J; bases not matched to a gene: 8. Per the germline V gene, CDR1 is DFQATT and CDR2 is SNEGSKA (reference sequence). CDR3 residues: CSAREGAGGLIDTQYF. The DNA for the CDR3 is TGCAGTGCTAGAGAGGGAGCGGGGGGGCTGATAGATACGCAGTATTTT.

This clonotype was seen at least ten times. The chain uses TRBV18 and TRBJ2-2, with 9 bases that match TRBD1. The CDR3 totals 16 residues. The germline V gene encodes CDR1 KGHSH and CDR2 LQKENI. Trimming took 0 bases from V and 2 from J; bases not matched to a gene: 1. DNA for the CDR3: TGTGCCAGCTCACCACCGACAGGGGGAAACACCGGGGAGCTGTTTTTT. Residues: CASSPPTGGNTGELFF.

This clonotype was recorded at least ten times. The genes are TRBV11-2 and TRBJ2-7; D is uncertain. The CDR3 has 14 amino acids. Trimming pared 1 base from V and 3 bases from J, leaving 10 bases between. Germline V gene lookup returns CDR1 SGHAT and CDR2 FQNNGV. The CDR3 protein is CASSLAPGFYEQYF. Written as DNA, the CDR3 is TGTGCCAGCAGCTTAGCCCCCGGCTTCTACGAGCAGTACTTC.

This clonotype was observed at least ten times. The chain recombines TRBV20-1 with TRBJ2-7, with D maybe TRBD2 (6 bases). This CDR3 contains 15 residues. CDR1 is DFQATT and CDR2 is SNEGSKA in the germline V gene (reference sequence). V lost 0 bases to trimming and J lost 2 bases, with 14 bases between them. CDR3: CSARDAGMATYEQYF. Here the CDR3 DNA reads TGCAGTGCTAGAGATGCGGGGATGGCGACCTACGAGCAGTACTTC.

The sample holds a few counts of this clonotype. The rearrangement joins TRBV2 to TRBJ2-1; 7 bases fit TRBD2. The V gene's germline CDR1 is SNHLY and CDR2 FYNNEI. The trim removed 8 bases at V and 6 bases at J, leaving 1 base unmatched. This CDR3 has 11 residues. CDR3 sequence reads: CASGRGNEQFF. In nucleotides, the CDR3 is TGTGCCAGCGGGAGGGGCAATGAGCAGTTCTTC.

The table lists this clonotype with many counts. The CDR3 spells CASSSGPSSGANVLTF. The CDR3 nucleotides are TGTGCCAGCAGCTCGGGACCTTCCTCTGGGGCCAACGTCCTGACTTTC. This chain links TRBV5-5 with TRBJ2-6, with D perhaps matching TRBD1 or TRBD2 (5 bases each). Per the germline V gene, CDR1 is SGHKS and CDR2 is YYEKEE (reference sequence). V gave up 3 bases and J gave up 0 bases, with 10 bases separating them. CDR3 length: 16 amino acids.

The chain employs TRBV5-1 and TRBJ2-1; 10 bases are a match to TRBD2. This CDR3 is 17 amino acids long. The V and J ends lost 1 base and 0 bases, in that order; junction bases with no gene match: 4. Germline CDR1 SGHRS, CDR2 YFSETQ. CDR3 nucleotide sequence: TGCGCCAGCAGCTTGCCTAGCGGGGGCTACTCCTACAATGAGCAGTTCTTC. It codes for CASSLPSGGYSYNEQFF.

There are a few counts of this clonotype. The chain links TRBV20-1 to TRBJ2-2, with D unresolved. The CDR3 consists of 15 residues. The germline V and J ends were trimmed by 4 bases and 0 bases, with 12 bases remaining between them. CDR1 DFQATT and CDR2 SNEGSKA come from the germline V gene (reference sequence). CDR3 residues: CSAMWDEANTGELFF. The CDR3 DNA reads as TGCAGTGCTATGTGGGATGAGGCGAACACCGGGGAGCTGTTTTTT.

This clonotype was seen repeatedly, ten times or more. V gene TRBV19 combines with J gene TRBJ1-2, with no clear D. The V gene's germline CDR1 is LNHDA and CDR2 SQIVND (reference sequence). The V and J ends lost 9 bases and 2 bases respectively, with 7 bases between them. This CDR3 spans 11 amino acids. Here the CDR3 DNA reads TGTGCCAGCACTTTAAACTATGGCTACACCTTC. Translated, it gives CASTLNYGYTF.

This clonotype turned up a few times. The chain uses TRBV4-1 and TRBJ2-7; 8 bases align to TRBD1. The length of the CDR3 is 16 residues. Germline CDR1 and CDR2: MGHRA and YSYEKL. V dropped 3 bases and J dropped 2; count of bases not matched to a gene: 9. Written as DNA, the CDR3 is TGCGCCAGCAGCCAGAAGGACAGGGAGTCGGCCTACGAGCAGTACTTC. It yields the protein CASSQKDRESAYEQYF.

V usage is TRBV2 and J usage is TRBJ1-4; TRBD1 is a possible D gene (5 bases). CDR1 is SNHLY, CDR2 FYNNEI, per germline. This CDR3 contains 15 residues. Trimming left V 6 bases short and J 3 bases short, with 14 bases between. DNA of the CDR3: TGTGCCAGCAGGCTACTACAGGTTTCTAATGAAAAACTGTTTTTT. Translating it yields CASRLLQVSNEKLFF.

This clonotype was recorded many times. The gene calls are TRBV28 and TRBJ2-3; TRBD1 aligns across 7 bases. The CDR3 loop spans 15 amino acids. Looked up from germline, CDR1 is MDHEN and CDR2 is SYDVKM. The junction had 4 bases not matched to a gene; V was cut back by 4 bases and J by 0 bases. CDR3 bases: TGTGCCAGCAGTTCGGGGACAGCTAGCACAGATACGCAGTATTTT. Protein product: CASSSGTASTDTQYF.

This sequence joins TRBV18 and TRBJ2-1; D is possibly TRBD2 (6 bases). The CDR3 consists of 15 residues. Germline V CDR1 and CDR2: KGHSH, LQKENI. V lost 6 bases and J 2 bases, leaving 14 bases between the germline ends. CDR3 bases: TGTGCCAGCTCGACGGGAGAAGCTCCCTACAATGAGCAGTTCTTC. Translated, it gives CASSTGEAPYNEQFF.

This clonotype was recorded a few times. The chain uses TRBV7-9 and TRBJ2-5; 8 positions match TRBD1. V shed 4 bases and J 2 bases; nucleotides not matched to a gene: 6. Germline V CDR1 and CDR2: SEHNR, FQNEAQ (reference sequence). The CDR3 has 15 residues. CDR3 in DNA: TGTGCCAGCAGCTCCGACAGGGGAAGACAAGAGACCCAGTACTTC. This sequence encodes CASSSDRGRQETQYF.

The genes are TRBV29-1 and TRBJ2-7; D perhaps matches TRBD1 (6 bases). The V end was cut by 8 bases, the J end by 1 base, with 15 bases between. Germline V gene lookup returns CDR1 SQVTM and CDR2 ANQGSEA. The CDR3 runs to 13 residues. CDR3 nucleotides: TGCAGCTATTCGGGACACAAGTCCTACGAGCAGTACTTC. Translating gives CSYSGHKSYEQYF.

The chain combines TRBV10-3 with TRBJ2-3; 7 bases agree with TRBD1. From germline, CDR1 is ENHRY and CDR2 SYGVKD. V shed 10 bases, J shed 2 bases, and the junction held 6 bases outside the gene matches. This CDR3 spans 13 amino acids. The CDR3 here is CATRQGTTDTQYF. CDR3 DNA sequence: TGTGCCACCCGACAGGGCACCACAGATACGCAGTATTTT.

As regards this clonotype: Sequence at one end of the junction differs from germline and may be a read error. V gene TRBV7-9 combines with J gene TRBJ2-3; D is possibly TRBD2 (5 bases). In germline, CDR1 is SEHNR, CDR2 FQNEAQ (reference sequence). There are 16 residues in the CDR3. The CDR3 DNA reads TGTGTCAGCAGCTCACCGACTTGCGGGTTCACAGATACGCAGTATTTT. Encoded protein: CVSSSPTCGFTDTQYF.

This clonotype was seen repeatedly, ten times or more. The chain is built from TRBV29-1 and TRBJ1-1; D is unclear. Germline CDR1 is SQVTM and CDR2 is ANQGSEA. Trimming took 5 bases from V and 1 from J, leaving 8 bases between them. This CDR3 spans 12 amino acids. This CDR3 reads CSVFRTNTEAFF. The CDR3 region has the DNA TGCAGCGTTTTCAGGACGAACACTGAAGCTTTCTTT.

This clonotype was counted many times. The chain links TRBV18 to TRBJ1-1; D not certain. V lost 4 bases to trimming and J lost 2 bases, with 8 bases between them. CDR1 and CDR2 (germline): KGHSH, LQKENI. The CDR3 totals 13 residues. CDR3 DNA: TGTGCCAGCTCACATGGGGAAAACACTGAAGCTTTCTTT. It codes for CASSHGENTEAFF.

This sequence joins TRBV19 and TRBJ1-5; 8 bases map to TRBD1. Germline values: CDR1 LNHDA, CDR2 SQIVND (reference sequence). The CDR3 spans 15 residues. J was trimmed by 1 base and V by 6 bases; bases with no gene match: 5. The CDR3, as DNA: TGTGCCAGTAGCCAGGACAGGGCAAGCAATCAGCCCCAGCATTTT. This codes for CASSQDRASNQPQHF.

This clonotype has more than one count but fewer than ten. V gene TRBV7-9 combines with J gene TRBJ2-2; D remains ambiguous. The CDR3 contains 14 residues. Germline lookup yields CDR1 SEHNR and CDR2 FQNEAQ (reference sequence). Trimming removed 3 bases from V and 5 bases from J, with 10 bases in between. The CDR3 sequence is CASSFSVLTGELFF. The CDR3 DNA is TGTGCCAGCAGCTTTTCCGTACTAACCGGGGAGCTGTTTTTT.

The chain combines TRBV12-5 with TRBJ2-3, with 13 bases that match TRBD2. Germline V gives CDR1 LGHNT, CDR2 FRNRAP. This CDR3 spans 17 amino acids. The V and J ends lost 4 bases and 2 bases, in that order; junction bases with no gene match: 6. CDR3: CASGSGTSGTYTDTQYF. CDR3 coding DNA: TGTGCTAGTGGTTCCGGGACTAGCGGGACCTACACAGATACGCAGTATTTT.

The rearrangement links TRBV7-2 to TRBJ1-1, with D perhaps matching TRBD1 (5 bases). This CDR3 contains 11 residues. Germline V gives CDR1 SGHTA, CDR2 FQGNSA. CDR3 nucleotide sequence: TGTGTCTCCCAGGGCCTCACTGAAGCTTTCTTT. Translating it yields CVSQGLTEAFF.

This clonotype was recorded at least ten times. This chain uses TRBV7-9 with TRBJ1-1, with D perhaps matching TRBD1 (6 bases). The CDR3 consists of 12 residues. V lost 5 bases, J lost 10 bases, and 14 bases lay in between. In germline, CDR1 is SEHNR, CDR2 FQNEAQ (reference sequence). The CDR3: CASSVPGVRAFF. The CDR3 DNA sequence: TGTGCCAGCAGCGTCCCAGGGGTCCGAGCTTTCTTT.

This clonotype was seen at least ten times. The genes are TRBV7-2 and TRBJ1-3; no reliable D call. Germline V CDR1 and CDR2: SGHTA, FQGNSA. The CDR3 sequence is 16 residues long. The V end was cut by 4 bases, the J end by 0 bases, with 13 bases between. CDR3: CASSYLPPYSGNTIYF. CDR3 sequence (DNA): TGTGCCAGCAGCTACTTACCTCCCTACTCTGGAAACACCATATATTTT.

This clonotype was recorded a few times. The chain has TRBV25-1 and TRBJ2-7, with D unclear. The germline gives CDR1 MGHDK, CDR2 SYGVNS. The CDR3 has 10 amino acids. V was trimmed by 6 bases and J by 6 bases, leaving 6 bases between them. CDR3 DNA: TGTGCCAGCAGGGGCGTCGAGCAGTACTTC. It translates to CASRGVEQYF.

V and J are TRBV5-1 and TRBJ1-1, with 11 bases identical to TRBD1. Trimming cost V 4 bases and J 4 bases; bases outside gene matches: 9. There are 16 residues in the CDR3. Germline CDR1 reads SGHRS; CDR2 reads YFSETQ. The CDR3 loop is CASSPGTGGLGTEAFF. The DNA of the CDR3 is TGCGCCAGCAGCCCAGGGACAGGGGGGCTGGGCACTGAAGCTTTCTTT. The full variable domain, in which reference TRBV5-1 and TRBJ1-1 provide the parts outside the CDR3, is KAGVTQTPRYLIKTRGQQVTLSCSPISGHRSVSWYQQTPGQGLQFLFEYFSETQRNKGNFPGRFSGRQFSNSRSEMNVSTLELGDSALYLCASSPGTGGLGTEAFFGQGTRLTVV.

The count of this clonotype is one. CDR3 loop: CASSDNRVLSPLHF. The CDR3 bases are TGTGCCAGCAGCGACAACAGGGTACTCTCACCCCTCCACTTT. V gene TRBV28 combines with J gene TRBJ1-6; D is possibly TRBD1 (6 bases). The germline V and J ends were trimmed by 6 bases and 10 bases, with 16 bases remaining between them. The germline gives CDR1 MDHEN, CDR2 SYDVKM. This CDR3 is 14 amino acids long.

This clonotype was picked up a small number of times. The chain employs TRBV4-2 and TRBJ2-5; the match to TRBD2 covers 9 bases. Looked up from germline, CDR1 is LGHNA and CDR2 is YNFKEQ. This CDR3 spans 18 amino acids. The trim removed 0 bases at V and 3 bases at J, leaving 11 bases unmatched. CDR3 coding DNA: TGTGCCAGCAGCCAAGAGGGGACCGTAGCGGGAGTTGAAGAGACCCAGTACTTC. It yields the protein CASSQEGTVAGVEETQYF.

The rearrangement uses TRBV6-5 and TRBJ2-3; tentatively, D is TRBD2 (5 bases). With 2 bases removed from V and 0 bases from J, the gap between germline ends came to 9 bases. Germline assignment: CDR1 MNHEY and CDR2 SVGAGI. The CDR3 has 15 amino acids. The CDR3 here is CASSYARTSTDTQYF. The CDR3, as DNA: TGTGCCAGCAGTTACGCCAGGACTAGCACAGATACGCAGTATTTT.